One sample yielded the 32 T cell receptor beta chains listed below, sequenced in a study of control samples from healthy donors and cancer patients. The data were produced by immunoSEQ multiplex PCR, yet TCRdb's version contains in-frame clones alone and is incomplete. The sample has some 120,000 clones; around 90% are singletons. Sequencing input: blood. The receptors here all came from a man between 18 and 29 years old in good health.

J is TRBJ2-5 and V is TRBV10-3; 9 bases agree with TRBD1. Trimming cost V 4 bases and J 1 base; bases outside gene matches: 7. CDR3 length equals 16 residues. The V gene's germline CDR1 is ENHRY and CDR2 SYGVKD. The CDR3: CAISGSGTGTQETQYF. As DNA, the CDR3 is TGTGCCATCAGTGGGTCCGGGACAGGGACCCAAGAGACCCAGTACTTC.

This clone came up a few times. The chain recombines TRBV30 with TRBJ1-1; tentative D call: TRBD1 (6 bases). The V gene's germline CDR1 is GTSNPN and CDR2 SVGIG (reference sequence). CDR3 size: 13 residues. CDR3 amino acids: CASSRDMNTEAFF. In DNA, the CDR3 is TGTGCATCCAGTAGGGACATGAACACTGAAGCTTTCTTT.

The chain recombines TRBV5-1 with TRBJ2-5; no clear D gene. The V gene lost 4 bases and the J gene lost 5 bases, with 15 bases spanning the gap. This CDR3 region has 14 residues. CDR1 and CDR2 from the germline V gene are SGHRS and YFSETQ. CDR3: CASSARPDGETQYF. The CDR3 nucleotides read TGCGCCAGCAGCGCCCGGCCCGACGGGGAGACCCAGTACTTC.

V and J are TRBV4-1 and TRBJ2-2, with 8 bases lining up with TRBD2. With V trimmed by 1 base and J by 13 bases, 11 bases remained unmatched. The CDR3 length is 15 residues. Germline lookup yields CDR1 MGHRA and CDR2 YSYEKL. Here the CDR3 reads CASSQGAGAGGGLFF. The CDR3 nucleotides are TGCGCCAGCAGCCAAGGAGCGGGGGCGGGCGGAGGGCTGTTTTTT.

This chain uses TRBV4-1 with TRBJ2-1; no clear D. This CDR3 is built from 15 residues. The V gene's germline CDR1 is MGHRA and CDR2 YSYEKL. V shed 4 bases and J shed 0 bases, with 10 bases lying between them. The CDR3: CASSPLILSYNEQFF. CDR3 DNA sequence: TGCGCCAGCAGCCCCCTTATCCTCTCCTACAATGAGCAGTTCTTC.

This clone has just a few counts. Here the CDR3 DNA reads TGTGCCAGCAGCTTATTCGGCGGGGGGGCCGGGGAGACCCAGTACTTC. Protein product: CASSLFGGGAGETQYF. J is TRBJ2-5 and V is TRBV11-2, with 9 bases fitting TRBD2. V lost 2 bases, J lost 5 bases, and 9 bases stayed unmatched. This CDR3 is built from 16 residues. In germline, CDR1 is SGHAT, CDR2 FQNNGV.

This clone was seen once. The chain couples TRBV6-6 to TRBJ2-2, with 12 positions matching TRBD2. The ends lost 4 bases at V and 8 bases at J; junction bases unmatched: 8. The CDR3 extends over 16 amino acids. The V gene's germline CDR1 is MNHNY and CDR2 SVGAGI (reference sequence). CDR3 amino acids: CASSSPSGGVPGELFF. DNA for the CDR3: TGTGCCAGCAGTTCACCTAGCGGGGGGGTCCCTGGGGAGCTGTTTTTT.

The chain uses TRBV14 and TRBJ2-2; D tentatively reads TRBD1 or TRBD2 (5 bases each). Germline lookup yields CDR1 SGHDN and CDR2 FVKESK. This CDR3 is 16 amino acids long. The ends were cut back, 1 base at V and 2 bases at J, with 11 bases in the middle. The CDR3 loop reads CASSQAGTRNTGELFF. The CDR3 DNA reads as TGTGCCAGCAGCCAAGCTGGGACGAGAAACACCGGGGAGCTGTTTTTT.

This clone was observed a single time. In DNA form, the CDR3 reads TGTGCCAGCAGCCCGAAGGTTCAGACGAAAACCTATGGCTACACCTTC. Protein sequence: CASSPKVQTKTYGYTF. The chain uses TRBV4-2 and TRBJ1-2; D unresolved. The CDR3 loop spans 16 amino acids. With 4 bases removed from V and 4 bases from J, the gap between germline ends came to 19 bases. Germline V gives CDR1 LGHNA, CDR2 YNFKEQ.

The V gene is TRBV6-1, the J gene TRBJ1-2, with D uncertain. Germline assignment: CDR1 MNHNS and CDR2 SASEGT. The ends were cut back, 1 base at V and 5 bases at J, with 14 bases in the middle. The length of the CDR3 is 15 residues. This CDR3 reads CASSEGSHPLYGYTF. The CDR3 DNA is TGTGCCAGCAGTGAAGGGTCGCATCCACTGTATGGCTACACCTTC.

This chain connects TRBV6-5 to TRBJ1-5; D uncertain. Trimming removed 8 bases from V and 4 bases from J, with 18 bases in between. Germline CDR1 and CDR2: MNHEY and SVGAGI. The CDR3 has 15 residues. For the CDR3, the DNA is TGTGCCAGCGGCAGCTACGTTATAGCAAATCAGCCCCAGCATTTT. It encodes CASGSYVIANQPQHF.

The chain uses TRBV29-1 and TRBJ1-4; 9 nucleotides align to TRBD1. Germline CDR1 and CDR2: SQVTM and ANQGSEA. This CDR3 spans 14 amino acids. V was clipped by 4 bases and J by 8 bases; unmatched bases: 8. The CDR3 DNA is TGCAGCGTTGGGGCCGCGACAGGGGGGGAAAAACTGTTTTTT. Protein: CSVGAATGGEKLFF.

The chain joins TRBV6-5 to TRBJ1-1, with D unresolved. Germline V CDR1 and CDR2: MNHEY, SVGAGI. V gave up 6 bases and J gave up 0 bases, with 14 bases separating them. The CDR3 is 15 amino acids. In DNA form, the CDR3 reads TGTGCCAGCAGCCCCGCGTGGGTCATGAACACTGAAGCTTTCTTT. Its translation is CASSPAWVMNTEAFF.

The chain combines TRBV30 with TRBJ1-6; D remains unclear. CDR3 length: 14 residues. The V gene lost 0 bases and the J gene lost 2 bases, with 5 bases spanning the gap. Germline V gives CDR1 GTSNPN, CDR2 SVGIG (reference sequence). CDR3 in DNA: TGTGCCTGGAGTGTAACTGCCTATAATTCACCCCTCCACTTT. This translates into CAWSVTAYNSPLHF.

This chain links TRBV7-8 with TRBJ2-5, with 12 bases lining up with TRBD1. V lost 7 bases to trimming and J lost 5 bases; unmatched junction nucleotides: 8. The CDR3 runs to 15 residues. In germline, CDR1 is SGHVS, CDR2 FQNEAQ. The CDR3 DNA reads TGTGCCAGCACTCGGGACAGGGGGCACGTGGAGACCCAGTACTTC. Protein: CASTRDRGHVETQYF.

CDR3 bases: TGTGCCAGCAGCCCTGACAGCTATGGCTACACCTTC. It translates to CASSPDSYGYTF. The chain uses TRBV5-4 and TRBJ1-2; a possible D gene is TRBD1 (5 bases). The V gene lost 4 bases and the J gene lost 4 bases, with 8 bases spanning the gap. The CDR3 consists of 12 residues. The germline gives CDR1 SGHNT, CDR2 YYREEE (reference sequence).

The chain recombines TRBV7-9 with TRBJ2-1, with D possibly matching TRBD2 (5 bases). The V end was cut by 8 bases, the J end by 8 bases, with 16 bases between. The CDR3 covers 13 residues. CDR1 and CDR2 (germline): SEHNR, FQNEAQ (reference sequence). CDR3 sequence (DNA): TGTGCCAGCGACGGGGTTTATTTTGATGAGCAGTTCTTC. Amino acid sequence: CASDGVYFDEQFF. Based on the CDR3 plus reference TRBV7-9 and TRBJ2-1, the full variable domain is DTGVSQNPRHKITKRGQNVTFRCDPISEHNRLYWYRQTLGQGPEFLTYFQNEAQLEKSRLLSDRFSAERPKGSFSTLEIQRTEQGDSAMYLCASDGVYFDEQFFGPGTRLTVL.

The gene calls are TRBV5-5 and TRBJ2-1, with D possibly TRBD2 on 6 matching bases. The CDR3 loop spans 15 amino acids. Trimming left V 0 bases short and J 1 base short, with 8 bases between. Germline V lookup: CDR1 SGHKS, CDR2 YYEKEE (reference sequence). The chain's CDR3 is CASSLGGDSYNEQFF. DNA for the CDR3: TGTGCCAGCAGCTTGGGCGGGGATTCCTACAATGAGCAGTTCTTC.

The chain couples TRBV28 to TRBJ1-2; tentatively, D is TRBD1 (6 bases). Germline V gene data show CDR1 as MDHEN and CDR2 as SYDVKM. Trimming pared 7 bases from V and 0 bases from J, leaving 18 bases between. The length of the CDR3 is 16 residues. The CDR3 nucleotides are TGTGCCAGCACCCAAGGGGGGGCCGTAGCTAACTATGGCTACACCTTC. It is translated as CASTQGGAVANYGYTF.

This chain joins TRBV28 and TRBJ1-4; unclear D gene. Germline loops: CDR1 MDHEN, CDR2 SYDVKM. V gave up 11 bases and J gave up 2 bases, with 9 bases separating them. This CDR3 is built from 12 residues. The CDR3 is CAATSTNEKLFF. DNA for the CDR3: TGTGCCGCAACGTCCACTAATGAAAAACTGTTTTTT.

This clone was counted between two and nine times. V is TRBV7-8 and J is TRBJ2-1; a weak D match, TRBD2 (5 bases). Germline values: CDR1 SGHVS, CDR2 FQNEAQ. Deletions cut 3 bases from V and 10 bases from J, with 16 bases between. CDR3 length equals 14 residues. This CDR3 reads CASSFLDWDGEQFF. The CDR3 DNA follows: TGTGCCAGCAGCTTCCTGGACTGGGATGGGGAGCAGTTCTTC.

This clone was observed a single time. The chain has TRBV19 and TRBJ2-3; 9 bases agree with TRBD2. The trim removed 5 bases at V and 3 bases at J, leaving 9 bases unmatched. This CDR3 has 16 amino acids. Germline assignment: CDR1 LNHDA and CDR2 SQIVND (reference sequence). CDR3 DNA sequence: TGTGCCAGTAGTGCGGGACTAGCAAAGGCTACAGATACGCAGTATTTT. This sequence encodes CASSAGLAKATDTQYF.

The chain is built from TRBV27 and TRBJ1-1; the D gene is possibly TRBD1 (6 bases). Trimming removed 3 bases from V and 0 bases from J, with 8 bases in between. Per the germline V gene, CDR1 is MNHEY and CDR2 is SMNVEV (reference sequence). This CDR3 contains 14 residues. The CDR3 nucleotides read TGTGCCAGCAGTTTTACAGGGCTGAACACTGAAGCTTTCTTT. It specifies CASSFTGLNTEAFF.

The chain has TRBV19 and TRBJ1-2, with TRBD1 as a possible D gene (5 bases). Trimming left V 7 bases short and J 3 bases short, with 18 bases between. Per germline, CDR1 LNHDA and CDR2 SQIVND (reference sequence). The CDR3 has 15 residues. As DNA, the CDR3 is TGTGCCAGTACCGAAAGACAGAGTGGTGACTATGGCTACACCTTC. This gives the protein CASTERQSGDYGYTF.

This clone appeared a few times. The rearrangement links TRBV7-8 to TRBJ2-7; no firm D call. The CDR3 has 13 amino acids. CDR1 is SGHVS and CDR2 is FQNEAQ in the germline V gene. With 4 bases removed from V and 4 bases from J, the gap between germline ends came to 11 bases. CDR3 sequence (DNA): TGTGCCAGCAGCTCAGCCCCTGAGTACGAGCAGTACTTC. The encoded protein is CASSSAPEYEQYF.

The chain combines TRBV4-3 with TRBJ2-1; 14 bases are a match to TRBD2. Germline V gives CDR1 LGHNA, CDR2 YSLEER. The CDR3 sequence is 17 residues long. With V trimmed by 2 bases and J by 6 bases, 6 bases remained unmatched. The CDR3 region has the DNA TGCGCCAGCAGCCAACGACTAGCGGGAGGGCCGGGCAATGAGCAGTTCTTC. Protein sequence: CASSQRLAGGPGNEQFF.

The gene calls are TRBV13 and TRBJ1-1, with TRBD1 matching over 8 bases. CDR1 PRHDT and CDR2 FYEKMQ come from the germline V gene (reference sequence). The CDR3 has 14 amino acids. V lost 4 bases and J lost 5; bases outside the gene matches: 6. The CDR3 region has the DNA TGTGCCAGCAGCTCCGGGACAGGTGAAACTGAAGCTTTCTTT. Protein sequence: CASSSGTGETEAFF.

The chain is built from TRBV6-5 and TRBJ2-5, with D tentatively TRBD1 (7 bases). V lost 2 bases and J 7 bases, leaving 14 bases between the germline ends. Germline CDR1 reads MNHEY; CDR2 reads SVGAGI. This CDR3 region has 14 residues. CDR3 amino acids: CASSYRGGGVTQYF. As DNA, the CDR3 is TGTGCCAGCAGTTACCGAGGGGGCGGGGTGACCCAGTACTTC.

The chain couples TRBV9 to TRBJ2-7, with 8 bases matching TRBD1. Germline assignment: CDR1 SGDLS and CDR2 YYNGEE. The CDR3 contains 14 residues. The V and J ends lost 0 bases and 6 bases, in that order; junction bases with no gene match: 5. The CDR3 nucleotides are TGTGCCAGCAGCGTAGGGACAGGGTACATCGAGCAGTACTTC. It translates to CASSVGTGYIEQYF.

The chain carries TRBV4-3 and TRBJ2-1; TRBD1 is a possible D gene (5 bases). V shed 4 bases and J shed 7 bases, with 11 bases lying between them. CDR3 size: 13 residues. Germline values: CDR1 LGHNA, CDR2 YSLEER. The CDR3 spells CASSPGPTNEQFF. The CDR3 DNA sequence: TGCGCCAGCAGCCCAGGGCCTACAAATGAGCAGTTCTTC.

The V call is TRBV9, the J call TRBJ1-2; D uncertain. This CDR3 has 13 amino acids. Germline assignment: CDR1 SGDLS and CDR2 YYNGEE. The V end was cut by 3 bases, the J end by 10 bases, with 16 bases between. CDR3 in amino acids: CASSDNLRIAYTF. The CDR3 region has the DNA TGTGCCAGCAGCGATAACCTAAGGATAGCCTACACCTTC. Combining the CDR3 with reference TRBV9 and TRBJ1-2 gives the whole variable domain DSGVTQTPKHLITATGQRVTLRCSPRSGDLSVYWYQQSLDQGLQFLIQYYNGEERAKGNILERFSAQQFPDLHSELNLSSLELGDSALYFCASSDNLRIAYTFGSGTRLTVV.

The chain joins TRBV2 to TRBJ2-7; no definite D call. V was cut by 6 bases and J by 0 bases, with 9 bases left in between. The germline CDR1 and CDR2 sequences are SNHLY and FYNNEI. This CDR3 comprises 13 residues. The CDR3 DNA sequence: TGTGCCAGCAGGGATGACACCTCCTACGAGCAGTACTTC. This encodes CASRDDTSYEQYF.